A selection of T cell receptor beta chains follows, all from one sample in a study of tumor and adjacent non-tumor tissue in lung cancer. TCRdb re-derived calls from the multiplex PCR reads in MiXCR, one entry per CDR3 protein. The data hold roughly 75,000 distinct CDR3 sequences, with 70% to 90% observed a single time. The sample comprised distant non-tumor lung tissue. The receptors shown here come from a man aged 60 to 69 with non-small cell lung cancer. CDR3s include the opening cysteine and the closing phenylalanine or tryptophan. Each record gives: V gene, D gene, J gene, clone size, CDR3 DNA, CDR3 protein. A D gene is named only where the DNA matches it firmly. Size tells how often a clone was seen (once, few, many) or the class of an expanded clone, and some rows leave it out.

TRBV5-4	.	TRBJ2-3	.	TGTGCCAGCAGCCAGGGACTTGGGGCTACAGTTACGCAGTATTTT	CASSQGLGATVTQYF
TRBV5-6	.	TRBJ1-1	many	TGTGCCAGCAGCTTGGAGGGGAGGTTCACTGAAGCTTTCTTT	CASSLEGRFTEAFF
TRBV5-1	.	TRBJ2-1	.	TGCGCCAGCAGCCTGCAGGGGTACAATGAGCAGTTCTTC	CASSLQGYNEQFF
TRBV28	.	TRBJ2-3	.	TGTGCCAGTAGTTTATTTTACACGGGGAAATGGGGTCAGCCCCAGTATTTT	CASSLFYTGKWGQPQYF
TRBV10-2	.	TRBJ2-7	once	TGCGCCGGTAGTGACCCTGACAGGCCGAAGTACTTC	CAGSDPDRPKYF
TRBV11-3	TRBD2	TRBJ2-3	.	TGTGCCAGCAGCCTGTTAACGGGGGGGAGAACAGATACGCGGTATTTT	CASSLLTGGRTDTRYF
TRBV6-5	TRBD2	TRBJ2-6	once	TGTGCCAGCAGCATAGCGGGAGCCAGCTCTGGGGCCAACGTACTGGCTTTC	CASSIAGASSGANVLAF
TRBV18	.	TRBJ1-6	.	TGTGCCAGCTCGCTCGACGGGGCCCCCAATTCACCCCTCCACTTT	CASSLDGAPNSPLHF
TRBV6-1	.	TRBJ1-1	.	TGTGCCGGCAGTGAGGACTGTGGGGACACTGAAGCTTTCTTT	CAGSEDCGDTEAFF
TRBV4-3	.	TRBJ2-3	.	TGCGCCAGCAACCAAGAGGCTGCAGGGCTGCGCACAGATACGCAGTTTTTT	CASNQEAAGLRTDTQFF
TRBV11-3	.	TRBJ2-7	.	TGTGCCAGCAGCTGTCGGACTGGATTAAGCTACGAACAGTACTTC	CASSCRTGLSYEQYF
TRBV11-3	.	TRBJ1-4	.	TGTGCCGGCAGCTTAGATCTAACCAGCATAGAAGAAAAACTATTTTTT	CAGSLDLTSIEEKLFF
TRBV11-2	.	TRBJ2-3	once	TGTGCCAGCAGCTTAGGCGTGCGTTCTAGCACAGATACGCAGTATTTT	CASSLGVRSSTDTQYF
TRBV6-2/TRBV6-3	.	TRBJ2-1	once	TGTGCCAGCAGTTACCGCGGTGTTAGCTCCTACAATGAGCATTTCTTC	CASSYRGVSSYNEHFF
TRBV11-2	.	TRBJ2-5	few	TGTGCCAGTAGCCCCGGACAGTTTCTGGAGACCCAGTACTTC	CASSPGQFLETQYF
TRBV4-1	.	TRBJ2-3	.	TGCGCCAGCAGCCACGTGACCGGGCCACAGGTCGATACACAGTATTTT	CASSHVTGPQVDTQYF
TRBV4-3	.	TRBJ2-3	.	TGCGCCAGCAGCCAAGATAGAGCGTGCACCACAGATACACAGTGTTTT	CASSQDRACTTDTQCF
TRBV6-5	.	TRBJ2-5	once	TGTGCCAGTAGTTTTCAAGGGCATATACAAGAGACCCAGTACTTC	CASSFQGHIQETQYF
TRBV6-1	.	TRBJ1-1	.	TGTGCCAGCGGAGGGAGATCTGAATCTTTCTTT	CASGGRSESFF
TRBV5-4	.	TRBJ1-1	.	TGTGCCAGCAGCCCCGGTATGGGGACGTTGGGCACTGAAGCTTTCTTT	CASSPGMGTLGTEAFF
TRBV6-1	TRBD1	TRBJ2-2	many	TGTGCCAGCCTAAGGGGGACAGGGTCGAACACCGGGGAGCTGTTTTTT	CASLRGTGSNTGELFF
TRBV5-1	TRBD1	TRBJ1-5	.	TGCGCCCGCAGATTGACAGGGGCGGGGCAGCCCCAGCATTTT	CARRLTGAGQPQHF
TRBV20-1	.	TRBJ2-4	.	TGCAGTGTTAGAACCGTCGACCGGGTCCTACAGGTGGCCAAAAACATTCAGTACTTC	CSVRTVDRVLQVAKNIQYF
TRBV4-3	.	TRBJ2-3	.	TGCGCCAGCAGCCCCGTTTGGCCTGGTCCAGATACACAGTATTTT	CASSPVWPGPDTQYF
TRBV6-2/TRBV6-3	.	TRBJ2-2	few	TGTGCCAGCAGTCGCCTTGGACACAGGCTAACCGGGGAGCTGTTTTTT	CASSRLGHRLTGELFF
TRBV6-1	.	TRBJ2-4	.	TGTGCAAGCAGTGATAGTGGGACGTCCCCACTAGCCAAAAACATTCAGTACTTC	CASSDSGTSPLAKNIQYF
TRBV4-2	TRBD1	TRBJ1-1	.	TGTGCCAGCAGCCCAGCACGGGACAGGGTCACTGAAGCTTTCTTT	CASSPARDRVTEAFF
TRBV11-2	.	TRBJ1-1	.	TGTGCCAGCGGCTTAGCCTGGAGGGACACTGAAGCTTTCTTT	CASGLAWRDTEAFF
TRBV11-3	.	TRBJ2-7	few	TGTGCCAGCAGCTATCGTACCGTATTAACCTACGAGCAGTACTTC	CASSYRTVLTYEQYF
TRBV24-1	.	TRBJ2-7	many	TGTGCCACTGGACAGCTCCCCTACGAGCAGTACTTC	CATGQLPYEQYF
TRBV5-5	.	TRBJ1-1	many	TGTGCCAGCAGCATGACTGAAGCTTTCTTT	CASSMTEAFF
TRBV7-9	.	TRBJ1-3	once	TGTGCCAGCAGCTTAGGGACAGCTAGAAACACCATATATTTT	CASSLGTARNTIYF
TRBV5-1	.	TRBJ1-5	.	TGCGCCACCTCGGAGGGCCCAGTTCAGCCCCAGCATTTC	CATSEGPVQPQHF
TRBV5-4	.	TRBJ1-1	.	TGTGCCAACAGCCCCGGTGTGGGGGCGTTGGGCACTGAAGCTCTCTTT	CANSPGVGALGTEALF
TRBV11-1	.	TRBJ2-5	.	TGTGCCAGCAGCTTAAACGGACTGAACCAAGAGACACAGTACTTC	CASSLNGLNQETQYF
TRBV11-3	TRBD1	TRBJ2-3	few	TGTGCCTGCAGCCTTCAGGGGGCAGATATGCAGTATTTT	CACSLQGADMQYF
TRBV11-1	.	TRBJ1-1	once	TGTGCCAGCAACTCGCACGGATCTCAGACTGAAGCTTTCTTT	CASNSHGSQTEAFF